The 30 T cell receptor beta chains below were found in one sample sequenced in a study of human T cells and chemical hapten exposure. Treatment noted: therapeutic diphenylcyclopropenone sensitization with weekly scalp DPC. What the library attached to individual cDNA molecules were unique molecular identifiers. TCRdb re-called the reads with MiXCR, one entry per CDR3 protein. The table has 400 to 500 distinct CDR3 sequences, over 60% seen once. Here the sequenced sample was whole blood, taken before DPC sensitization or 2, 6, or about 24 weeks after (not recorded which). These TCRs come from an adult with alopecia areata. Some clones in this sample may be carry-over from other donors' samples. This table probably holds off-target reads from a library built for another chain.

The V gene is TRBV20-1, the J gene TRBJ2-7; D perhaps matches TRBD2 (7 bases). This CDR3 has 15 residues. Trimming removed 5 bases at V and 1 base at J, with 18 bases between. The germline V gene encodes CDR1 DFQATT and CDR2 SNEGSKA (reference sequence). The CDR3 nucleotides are TGCAGTGCTTCGAGGGCGGGGGCAGTTTCCTACGAGCAGTACTTC. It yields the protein CSASRAGAVSYEQYF.

The CDR3 region has the DNA TGCAGCGTTGGGGGGACAGGGGGCTACGAGCAGTACTTC. Encoded protein: CSVGGTGGYEQYF. J is TRBJ2-7 and V is TRBV29-1; TRBD1 matches at 11 bases. The germline gives CDR1 SQVTM, CDR2 ANQGSEA. The CDR3 loop spans 13 amino acids. The trim removed 4 bases at V and 3 bases at J, leaving 2 bases unmatched.

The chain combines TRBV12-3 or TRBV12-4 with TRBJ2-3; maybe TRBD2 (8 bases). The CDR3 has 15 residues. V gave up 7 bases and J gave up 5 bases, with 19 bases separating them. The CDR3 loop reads CASKLRGLAGDTQYF. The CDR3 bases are TGTGCCAGCAAATTAAGGGGGCTAGCGGGAGATACGCAGTATTTT.

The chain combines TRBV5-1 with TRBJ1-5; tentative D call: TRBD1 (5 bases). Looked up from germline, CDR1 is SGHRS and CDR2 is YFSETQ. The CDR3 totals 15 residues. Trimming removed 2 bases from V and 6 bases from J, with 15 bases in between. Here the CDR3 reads CASSFVGEPGQPQHF. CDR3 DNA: TGCGCCAGCAGCTTCGTGGGGGAGCCAGGTCAGCCCCAGCATTTT.

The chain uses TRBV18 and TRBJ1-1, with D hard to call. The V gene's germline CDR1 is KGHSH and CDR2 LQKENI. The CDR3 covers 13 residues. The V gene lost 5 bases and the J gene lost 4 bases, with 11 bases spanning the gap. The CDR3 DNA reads TGTGCCAGCTCAGATATGGGAGGCACTGAAGCTTTCTTT. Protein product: CASSDMGGTEAFF.

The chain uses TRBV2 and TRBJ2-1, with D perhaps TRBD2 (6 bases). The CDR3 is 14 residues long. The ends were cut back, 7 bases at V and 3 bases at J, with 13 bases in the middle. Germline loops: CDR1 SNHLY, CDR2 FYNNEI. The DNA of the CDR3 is TGTGCCAGCAACCCGGGACTTAGCTACAATGAGCAGTTCTTC. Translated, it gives CASNPGLSYNEQFF.

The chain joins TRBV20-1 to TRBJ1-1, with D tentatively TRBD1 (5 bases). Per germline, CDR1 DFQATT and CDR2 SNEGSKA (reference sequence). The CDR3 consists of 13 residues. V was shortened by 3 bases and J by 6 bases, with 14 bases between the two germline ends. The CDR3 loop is CSARGPVGAEAFF. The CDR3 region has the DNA TGCAGTGCTAGGGGGCCGGTCGGCGCTGAAGCTTTCTTT.

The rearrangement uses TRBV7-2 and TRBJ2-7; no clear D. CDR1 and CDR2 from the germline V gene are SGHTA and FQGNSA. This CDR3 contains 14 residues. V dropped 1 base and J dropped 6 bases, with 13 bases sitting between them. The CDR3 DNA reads TGTGCCAGCAGCTTAGTGCCCCGGGCTCGCGAGCAGTACTTC. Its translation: CASSLVPRAREQYF. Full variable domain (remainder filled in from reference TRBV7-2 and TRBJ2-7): GAGVSQSPSNKVTEKGKDVELRCDPISGHTALYWYRQSLGQGLEFLIYFQGNSAPDKSGLPSDRFSAERTGGSVSTLTIQRTQQEDSAVYLCASSLVPRAREQYFGPGTRLTVT.

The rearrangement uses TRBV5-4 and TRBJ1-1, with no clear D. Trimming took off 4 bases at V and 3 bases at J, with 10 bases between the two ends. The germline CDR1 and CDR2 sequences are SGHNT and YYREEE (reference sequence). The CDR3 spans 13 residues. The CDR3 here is CASSHPPDTEAFF. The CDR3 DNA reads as TGTGCCAGCAGCCATCCCCCGGACACTGAAGCTTTCTTT. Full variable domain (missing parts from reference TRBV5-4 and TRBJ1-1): ETGVTQSPTHLIKTRGQQVTLRCSSQSGHNTVSWYQQALGQGPQFIFQYYREEENGRGNFPPRFSGLQFPNYSSELNVNALELDDSALYLCASSHPPDTEAFFGQGTRLTVV.

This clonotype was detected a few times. The chain's CDR3 is CASSKLAVDTGELFF. CDR3 nucleotide sequence: TGTGCCAGCAGCAAACTAGCAGTAGACACCGGGGAGCTGTTTTTT. This chain links TRBV7-2 with TRBJ2-2; D possibly corresponds to TRBD2 (6 bases). Germline V lookup: CDR1 SGHTA, CDR2 FQGNSA. Trimming stripped 5 bases from V and 3 bases from J, with 13 bases between. CDR3 length equals 15 residues.

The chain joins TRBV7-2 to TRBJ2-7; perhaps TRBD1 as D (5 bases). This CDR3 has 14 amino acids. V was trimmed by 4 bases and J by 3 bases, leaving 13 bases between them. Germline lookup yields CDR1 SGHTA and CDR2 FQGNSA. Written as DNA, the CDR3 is TGTGCCAGCAGCTCTACAGGCCACGGCTACGAGCAGTACTTC. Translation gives CASSSTGHGYEQYF. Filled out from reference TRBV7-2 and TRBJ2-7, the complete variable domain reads GAGVSQSPSNKVTEKGKDVELRCDPISGHTALYWYRQSLGQGLEFLIYFQGNSAPDKSGLPSDRFSAERTGGSVSTLTIQRTQQEDSAVYLCASSSTGHGYEQYFGPGTRLTVT.

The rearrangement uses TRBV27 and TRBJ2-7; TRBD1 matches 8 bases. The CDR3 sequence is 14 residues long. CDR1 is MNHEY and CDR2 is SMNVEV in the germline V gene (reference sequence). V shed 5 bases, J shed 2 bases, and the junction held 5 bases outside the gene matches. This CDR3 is CASSIGTGAYEQYF. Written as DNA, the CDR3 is TGTGCCAGCAGTATCGGGACAGGAGCCTACGAGCAGTACTTC.

CDR3 residues: CASSSGTGGAPDTQYF. The CDR3 nucleotides read TGCGCCAGCAGCTCGGGGACAGGGGGGGCCCCAGATACGCAGTATTTT. V is TRBV5-1 and J is TRBJ2-3; 11 bases are shared with TRBD1. The CDR3 runs 16 residues. Germline lookup yields CDR1 SGHRS and CDR2 YFSETQ. Trimming at V came to 3 bases and at J to 4 bases, leaving 7 bases not matched to a gene.

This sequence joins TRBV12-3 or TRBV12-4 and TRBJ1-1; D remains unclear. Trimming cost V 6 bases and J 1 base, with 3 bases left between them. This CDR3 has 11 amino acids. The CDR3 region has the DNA TGTGCCAGCAGAGAGAACACTGAAGCTTTCTTT. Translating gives CASRENTEAFF.

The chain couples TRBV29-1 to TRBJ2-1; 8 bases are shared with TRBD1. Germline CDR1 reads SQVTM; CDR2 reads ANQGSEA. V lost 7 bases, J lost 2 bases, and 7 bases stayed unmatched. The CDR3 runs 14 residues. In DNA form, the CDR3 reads TGCAGCGCAGGGAGACAGGGGACCTACAATGAGCAGTTCTTC. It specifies CSAGRQGTYNEQFF.

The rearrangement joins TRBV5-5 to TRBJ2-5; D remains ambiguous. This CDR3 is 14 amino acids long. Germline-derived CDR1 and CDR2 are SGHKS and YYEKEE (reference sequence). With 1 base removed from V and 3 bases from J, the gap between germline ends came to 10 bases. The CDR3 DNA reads TGTGCCAGCAGCTTGCCGTCTATCAAAGAGACCCAGTACTTC. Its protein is CASSLPSIKETQYF.

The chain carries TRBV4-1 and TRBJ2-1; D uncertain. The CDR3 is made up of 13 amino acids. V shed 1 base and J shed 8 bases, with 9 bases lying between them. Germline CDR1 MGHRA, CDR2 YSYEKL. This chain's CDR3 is CASSQGRWYEQFF. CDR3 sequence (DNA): TGCGCCAGCAGCCAAGGTCGGTGGTATGAGCAGTTCTTC.

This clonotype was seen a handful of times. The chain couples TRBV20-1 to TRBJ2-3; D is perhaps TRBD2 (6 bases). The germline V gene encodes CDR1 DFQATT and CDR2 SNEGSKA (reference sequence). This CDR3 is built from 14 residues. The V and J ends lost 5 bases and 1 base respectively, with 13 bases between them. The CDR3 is CSAPLGGGTDTQYF. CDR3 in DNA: TGCAGTGCTCCTCTCGGGGGAGGCACAGATACGCAGTATTTT.

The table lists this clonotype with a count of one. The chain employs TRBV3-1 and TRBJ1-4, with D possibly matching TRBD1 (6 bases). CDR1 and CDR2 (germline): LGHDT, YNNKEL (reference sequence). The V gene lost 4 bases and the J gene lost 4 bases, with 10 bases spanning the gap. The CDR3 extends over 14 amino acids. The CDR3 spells CASSPQGYNEKLFF. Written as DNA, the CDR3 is TGTGCCAGCAGCCCACAGGGCTATAATGAAAAACTGTTTTTT. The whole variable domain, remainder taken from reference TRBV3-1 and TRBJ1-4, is DTAVSQTPKYLVTQMGNDKSIKCEQNLGHDTMYWYKQDSKKFLKIMFSYNNKELIINETVPNRFSPKSPDKAHLNLHINSLELGDSAVYFCASSPQGYNEKLFFGSGTQLSVL.

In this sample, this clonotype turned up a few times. Here the CDR3 DNA reads TGTGCCAGCAGCAGGTCAGGGTTGGGCTCCTACGAGCAGTACTTC. Translation gives CASSRSGLGSYEQYF. V usage is TRBV5-5 and J usage is TRBJ2-7; D is possibly TRBD1 (5 bases). Trimming shortened V by 4 bases and J by 0 bases, and 14 bases separated the two germline ends. The CDR3 loop spans 15 amino acids. The germline CDR1 and CDR2 sequences are SGHKS and YYEKEE (reference sequence).

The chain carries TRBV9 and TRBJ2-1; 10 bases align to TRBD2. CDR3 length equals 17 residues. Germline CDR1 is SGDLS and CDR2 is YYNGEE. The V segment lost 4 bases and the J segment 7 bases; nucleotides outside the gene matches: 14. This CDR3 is CASSPRAGGPENNEQFF. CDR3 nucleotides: TGTGCCAGCAGCCCGCGAGCGGGGGGGCCGGAGAATAATGAGCAGTTCTTC.

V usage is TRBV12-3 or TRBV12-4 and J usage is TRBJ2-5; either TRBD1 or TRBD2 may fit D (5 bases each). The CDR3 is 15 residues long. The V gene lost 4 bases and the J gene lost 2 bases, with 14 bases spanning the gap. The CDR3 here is CASSSRRGRQETQYF. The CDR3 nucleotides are TGTGCCAGCAGTTCCCGACGGGGACGACAAGAGACCCAGTACTTC.

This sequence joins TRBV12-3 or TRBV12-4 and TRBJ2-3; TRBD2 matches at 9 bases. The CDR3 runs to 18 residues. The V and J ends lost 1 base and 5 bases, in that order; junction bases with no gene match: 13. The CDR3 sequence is CASSLGISGGPGGDTQYF. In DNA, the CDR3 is TGTGCCAGCAGTTTAGGGATCAGCGGGGGGCCGGGCGGAGATACGCAGTATTTT.

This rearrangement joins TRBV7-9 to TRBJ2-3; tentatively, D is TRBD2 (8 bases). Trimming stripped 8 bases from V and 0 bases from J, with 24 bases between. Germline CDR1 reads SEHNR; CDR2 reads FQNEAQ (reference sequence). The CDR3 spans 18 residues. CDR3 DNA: TGTGCCAGCTCCGGGGCGGACAGGAGCGGGAGTAGCACAGATACGCAGTATTTT. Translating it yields CASSGADRSGSSTDTQYF. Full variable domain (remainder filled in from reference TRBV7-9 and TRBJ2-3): DTGVSQNPRHKITKRGQNVTFRCDPISEHNRLYWYRQTLGQGPEFLTYFQNEAQLEKSRLLSDRFSAERPKGSFSTLEIQRTEQGDSAMYLCASSGADRSGSSTDTQYFGPGTRLTVL.

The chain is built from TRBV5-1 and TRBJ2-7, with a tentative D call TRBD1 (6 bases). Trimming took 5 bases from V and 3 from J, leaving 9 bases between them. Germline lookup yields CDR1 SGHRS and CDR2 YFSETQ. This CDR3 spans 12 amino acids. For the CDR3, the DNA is TGCGCCAGCAGGGGGGACAACTACGAGCAGTACTTC. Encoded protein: CASRGDNYEQYF.

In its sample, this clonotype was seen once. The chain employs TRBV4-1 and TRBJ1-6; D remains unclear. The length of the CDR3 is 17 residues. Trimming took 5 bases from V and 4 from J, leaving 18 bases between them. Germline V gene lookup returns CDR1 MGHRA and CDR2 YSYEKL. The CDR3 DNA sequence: TGCGCCAGCAGCAGAGCGTGGACTGCTAATTATAATTCACCCCTCCACTTT. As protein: CASSRAWTANYNSPLHF.

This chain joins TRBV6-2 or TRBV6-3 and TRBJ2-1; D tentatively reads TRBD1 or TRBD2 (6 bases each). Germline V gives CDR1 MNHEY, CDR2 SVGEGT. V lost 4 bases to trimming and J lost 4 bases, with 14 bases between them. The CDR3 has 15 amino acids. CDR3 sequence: CASSFRGAAYNEQFF. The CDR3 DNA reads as TGTGCCAGCAGTTTTAGGGGGGCGGCTTACAATGAGCAGTTCTTC.

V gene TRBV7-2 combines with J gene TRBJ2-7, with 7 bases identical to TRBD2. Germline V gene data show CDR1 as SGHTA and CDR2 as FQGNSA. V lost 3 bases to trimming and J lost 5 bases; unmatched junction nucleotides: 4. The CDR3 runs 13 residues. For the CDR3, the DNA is TGTGCCAGCAGCTTGGGGACTACTAACGAGCAGTACTTC. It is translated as CASSLGTTNEQYF.

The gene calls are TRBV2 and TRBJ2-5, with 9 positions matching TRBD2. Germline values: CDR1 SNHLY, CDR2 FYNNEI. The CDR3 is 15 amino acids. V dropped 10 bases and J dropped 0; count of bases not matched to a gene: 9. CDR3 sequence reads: CATSPSGMDQETQYF. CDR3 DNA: TGTGCCACGTCCCCTAGCGGGATGGACCAAGAGACCCAGTACTTC.

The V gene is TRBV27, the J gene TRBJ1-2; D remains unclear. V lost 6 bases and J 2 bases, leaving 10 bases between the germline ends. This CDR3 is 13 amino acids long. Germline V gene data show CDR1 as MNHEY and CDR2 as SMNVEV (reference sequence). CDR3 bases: TGTGCCAGCAGCTCGACCCTGAACTATGGCTACACCTTC. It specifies CASSSTLNYGYTF.